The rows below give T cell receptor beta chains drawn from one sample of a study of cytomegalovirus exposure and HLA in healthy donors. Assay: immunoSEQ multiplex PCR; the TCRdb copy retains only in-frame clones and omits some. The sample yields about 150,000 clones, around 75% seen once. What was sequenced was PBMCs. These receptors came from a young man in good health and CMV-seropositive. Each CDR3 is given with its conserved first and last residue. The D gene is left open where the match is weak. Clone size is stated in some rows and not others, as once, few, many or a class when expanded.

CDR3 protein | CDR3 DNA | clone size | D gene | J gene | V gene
CASSWGTLKETDTQYF | TGCGCCAGCAGCTGGGGGACATTGAAGGAGACAGATACGCAGTATTTT | once | - | TRBJ2-3 | TRBV5-1
CASSGRENTEAFF | TGTGCCAGTAGTGGTCGGGAGAACACTGAAGCTTTCTTT | - | - | TRBJ1-1 | TRBV19
CASSLRGQGADTQYF | TGTGCCAGCTCACTGAGGGGACAGGGGGCCGATACGCAGTATTTT | few | TRBD1 | TRBJ2-3 | TRBV18
CASRRARSLPHTDTQYF | TGTGCCAGCAGACGTGCCAGGTCTCTCCCCCACACAGATACGCAGTATTTT | - | - | TRBJ2-3 | TRBV7-9
CASSDKGGGATDTQYF | TGTGCCAGCAGTGACAAGGGAGGGGGGGCCACAGATACGCAGTATTTT | - | - | TRBJ2-3 | TRBV6-4
CASLRDSVNQPQHF | TGTGCCAGCCTCCGGGACAGTGTCAATCAGCCCCAGCATTTT | few | TRBD1 | TRBJ1-5 | TRBV6-1
CASSLGQNSNQPQHF | TGTGCCAGCAGCCTCGGACAGAATAGCAATCAGCCCCAGCATTTT | - | - | TRBJ1-5 | TRBV6-5
CASSLGQGAYDEQYF | TGTGCCAGCAGCTTAGGACAGGGGGCTTATGACGAGCAGTACTTC | - | TRBD1 | TRBJ2-7 | TRBV7-3
CASSARLPRVGQPQHF | TGTGCCAGCAGTGCCCGCCTTCCTCGGGTGGGTCAGCCCCAGCATTTT | once | - | TRBJ1-5 | TRBV2
CASSLGQVQETQYF | TGTGCCAGCAGCCTGGGACAGGTACAAGAGACCCAGTACTTC | - | TRBD1 | TRBJ2-5 | TRBV6-5
CASSELITGGNGGELFF | TGTGCCAGCAGTGAATTAATAACAGGGGGCAACGGCGGGGAGCTGTTTTTT | once | TRBD1 | TRBJ2-2 | TRBV25-1
CASSPAVAGSYEQYF | TGTGCCAGCAGCCCCGCGGTAGCGGGGAGCTACGAGCAGTACTTC | - | TRBD2 | TRBJ2-7 | TRBV7-2
CASSPRTGLYEQYF | TGTGCCAGCAGCCCCCGGACAGGGCTGTACGAGCAGTACTTC | few | TRBD1 | TRBJ2-7 | TRBV14
CASSPGDETQYF | TGCGCCAGCAGCCCGGGAGACGAGACCCAGTACTTC | - | - | TRBJ2-5 | TRBV10-1
CASSQGIQGGTGELFF | TGCGCCAGCAGCCAAGGGATCCAAGGGGGCACCGGGGAGCTGTTTTTT | - | - | TRBJ2-2 | TRBV4-1
CAGSGLGHTNSPLHF | TGTGCCGGCAGCGGTCTGGGACATACCAATTCACCCCTCCACTTT | - | - | TRBJ1-6 | TRBV7-9
CASSLVQGAGEQYF | TGTGCCAGCAGCTTAGTCCAGGGGGCAGGCGAGCAGTACTTC | - | TRBD1 | TRBJ2-7 | TRBV7-3
CASSPGSSGNTIYF | TGTGCCAGCAGCCCGGGAAGTTCGGGAAACACCATATATTTT | - | - | TRBJ1-3 | TRBV7-6
CASSETRSGVGDGYTF | TGTGCCAGCAGTGAGACCCGGAGCGGGGTCGGAGATGGCTACACCTTC | - | - | TRBJ1-2 | TRBV6-1
CAWSVTRGTEQYF | TGTGCCTGGAGTGTAACCAGGGGAACCGAGCAGTACTTC | - | - | TRBJ2-7 | TRBV30
CASSLKTGGSQPQHF | TGTGCCAGCAGTTTAAAGACAGGGGGCAGCCAGCCCCAGCATTTT | - | TRBD1 | TRBJ1-5 | TRBV5-6
CASSQASVSSYNEQFF | TGCGCCAGCAGCCAGGCTAGCGTCAGCTCCTACAATGAGCAGTTCTTC | - | - | TRBJ2-1 | TRBV4-1
CASSSGLAGVQETQYF | TGTGCCAGCAGCTCGGGACTAGCGGGAGTTCAAGAGACCCAGTACTTC | - | TRBD2 | TRBJ2-5 | TRBV7-6
CASSPGGGREADTQYF | TGTGCCAGCAGCCCCGGCGGCGGGAGGGAAGCAGATACGCAGTATTTT | - | TRBD2 | TRBJ2-3 | TRBV4-2
CASSVGVAQDTQYF | TGTGCCAGCAGCGTAGGTGTGGCTCAAGATACGCAGTATTTT | - | - | TRBJ2-3 | TRBV9
CASSETGVGNQPQHF | TGTGCCAGCAGCGAGACAGGGGTGGGCAATCAGCCCCAGCATTTT | - | TRBD1 | TRBJ1-5 | TRBV9
CATQQGTSGHNEQFF | TGTGCCACCCAACAGGGGACTAGCGGCCACAATGAGCAGTTCTTC | few | TRBD2 | TRBJ2-1 | TRBV28
CASRMGAGGDTQYF | TGTGCCAGCAGGATGGGGGCAGGAGGTGATACGCAGTATTTT | - | - | TRBJ2-3 | TRBV27